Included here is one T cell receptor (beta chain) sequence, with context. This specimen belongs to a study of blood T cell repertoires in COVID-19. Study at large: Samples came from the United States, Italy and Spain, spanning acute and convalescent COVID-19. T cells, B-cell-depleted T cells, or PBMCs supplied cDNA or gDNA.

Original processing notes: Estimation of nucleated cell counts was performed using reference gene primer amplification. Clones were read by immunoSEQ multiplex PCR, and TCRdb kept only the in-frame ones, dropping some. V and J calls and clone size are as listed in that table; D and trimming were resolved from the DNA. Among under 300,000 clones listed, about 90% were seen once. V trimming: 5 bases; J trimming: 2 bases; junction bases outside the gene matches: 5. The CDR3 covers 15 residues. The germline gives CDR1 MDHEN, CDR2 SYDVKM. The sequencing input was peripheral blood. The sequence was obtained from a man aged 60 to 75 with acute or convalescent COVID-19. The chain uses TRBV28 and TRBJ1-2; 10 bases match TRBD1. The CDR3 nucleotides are TGTGCCAGCAGTGCAAGACAGGGGGCGAACTATGGCTACACCTTC. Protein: CASSARQGANYGYTF.